This T cell receptor beta chain was sequenced in a study of radiotherapy plus CTLA-4 blockade in lung cancer. Study as a whole: There were objective responses in approximately 20% of patients, and approximately 30% had disease control. Findings and caveats of the study: Among blood TCR repertoires after radiotherapy plus ipilimumab, tumor-derived clones expanded. Interferon-beta and early blood T cell clone dynamics reportedly predicted response best.

Some clones are missing from TCRdb's copy, which holds only in-frame ones; the method was immunoSEQ multiplex PCR. This sample has tens of thousands of clones, with approximately 84% found just once. This CDR3 has 14 amino acids. Looked up from germline, CDR1 is LNHNV and CDR2 is YYDKDF (reference sequence). The junction had 2 bases not matched to a gene; V was cut back by 3 bases and J by 7 bases. On this clone itself: What it recognizes is unknown.

Chemo-refractory metastatic non-small-cell lung cancer patients were treated with focal radiation plus CTLA-4 blockade with ipilimumab. The clonotype originates from a human donor with non-small cell lung cancer whose response to radiotherapy plus ipilimumab could not be evaluated. The chain recombines TRBV15 with TRBJ2-1; 11 nucleotides align to TRBD1. The sequences come from peripheral blood, collected from a patient treated with radiotherapy plus ipilimumab. The CDR3 sequence is CATSRGQGGNEQFF. The DNA of the CDR3 is TGTGCCACCAGCAGGGGACAGGGGGGGAATGAGCAGTTCTTC.